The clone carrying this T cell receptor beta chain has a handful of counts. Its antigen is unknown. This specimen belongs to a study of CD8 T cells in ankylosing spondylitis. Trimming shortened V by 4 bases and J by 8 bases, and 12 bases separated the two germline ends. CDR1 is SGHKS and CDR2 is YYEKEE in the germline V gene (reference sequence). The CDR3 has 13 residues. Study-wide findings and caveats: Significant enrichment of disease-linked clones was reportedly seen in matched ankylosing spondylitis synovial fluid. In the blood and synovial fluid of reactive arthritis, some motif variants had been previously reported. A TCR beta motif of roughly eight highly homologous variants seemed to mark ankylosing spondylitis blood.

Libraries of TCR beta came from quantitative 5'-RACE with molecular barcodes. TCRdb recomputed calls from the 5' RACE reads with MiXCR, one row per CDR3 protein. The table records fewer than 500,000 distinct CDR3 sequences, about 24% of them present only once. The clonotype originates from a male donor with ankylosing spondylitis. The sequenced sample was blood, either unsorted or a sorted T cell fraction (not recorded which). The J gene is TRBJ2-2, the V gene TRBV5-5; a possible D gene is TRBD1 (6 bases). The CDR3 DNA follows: TGTGCCAGCAGCGCAGGGGAAGCTGGGGAGCTGTTTTTT. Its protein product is CASSAGEAGELFF.